This TCR beta chain was found in a study of shared clonotypes between healthy human individuals. The authors divided CD4+ cells into CD45RA+ naive and CD45RA-negative memory subsets. Concerning this clone: The antigen remains unidentified.

The assay was immunoSEQ multiplex PCR, and TCRdb's table has in-frame clones only and misses some. The sample comprises about 2.4 million clones, more than 85% of which are singletons, and about 0.39% rests with the top ten. Study-wide results and caveats: Shared clonotypes across all four donors exceeded non-shared ones in generation probability.

The CDR3 runs 12 residues. Germline loops: CDR1 SGDLS, CDR2 YYNGEE. With 4 bases removed from V and 6 bases from J, the gap between germline ends came to 9 bases. The receptor comes from a man younger than 35 in good health. Some clones in this sample may be carry-over from other donors' samples. Source material: naive CD4+ T cells from PBMCs. Subset indicated: CD45RA+ positively selected. The genes are TRBV9 and TRBJ2-3; D remains ambiguous. CDR3 sequence: CASSLGPDTQYF. The DNA of the CDR3 is TGTGCCAGCAGCCTTGGACCTGATACGCAGTATTTT.